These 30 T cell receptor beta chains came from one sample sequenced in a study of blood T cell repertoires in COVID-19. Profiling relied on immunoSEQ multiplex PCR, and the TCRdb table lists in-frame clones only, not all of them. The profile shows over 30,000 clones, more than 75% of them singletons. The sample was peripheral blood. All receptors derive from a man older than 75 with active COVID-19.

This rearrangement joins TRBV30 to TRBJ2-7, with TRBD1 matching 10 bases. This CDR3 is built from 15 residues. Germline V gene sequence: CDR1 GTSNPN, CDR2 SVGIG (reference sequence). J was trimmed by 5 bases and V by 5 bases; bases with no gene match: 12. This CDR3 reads CAWRTSGQGRHEQYF. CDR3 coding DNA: TGTGCCTGGCGTACCTCGGGACAGGGGAGACACGAGCAGTACTTC.

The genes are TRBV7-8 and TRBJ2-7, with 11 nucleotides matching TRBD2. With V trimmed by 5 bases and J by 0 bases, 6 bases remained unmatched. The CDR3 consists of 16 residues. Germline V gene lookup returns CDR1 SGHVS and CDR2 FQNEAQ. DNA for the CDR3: TGTGCCAGCAGCCCAAGACTAGCGGGGAGCTCCTACGAGCAGTACTTC. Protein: CASSPRLAGSSYEQYF.

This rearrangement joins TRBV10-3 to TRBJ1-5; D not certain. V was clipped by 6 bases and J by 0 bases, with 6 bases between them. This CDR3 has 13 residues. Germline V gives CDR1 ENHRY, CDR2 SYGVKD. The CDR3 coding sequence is TGTGCCATCAGGCAGTATAGCAATCAGCCCCAGCATTTT. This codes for CAIRQYSNQPQHF.

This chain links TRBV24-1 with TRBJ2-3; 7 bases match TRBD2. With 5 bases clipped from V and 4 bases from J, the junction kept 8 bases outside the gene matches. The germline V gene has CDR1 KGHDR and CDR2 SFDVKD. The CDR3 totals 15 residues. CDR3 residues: CATSAREVPPDTQYF. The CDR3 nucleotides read TGTGCCACCAGTGCCCGGGAGGTCCCCCCAGATACGCAGTATTTT.

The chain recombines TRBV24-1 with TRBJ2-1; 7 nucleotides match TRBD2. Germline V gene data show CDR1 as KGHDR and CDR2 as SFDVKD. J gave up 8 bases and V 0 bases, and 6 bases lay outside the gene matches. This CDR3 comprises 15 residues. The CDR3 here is CATSDLGGSGDEQFF. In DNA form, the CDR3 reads TGTGCCACCAGTGATTTGGGCGGGAGTGGCGATGAGCAGTTCTTC.

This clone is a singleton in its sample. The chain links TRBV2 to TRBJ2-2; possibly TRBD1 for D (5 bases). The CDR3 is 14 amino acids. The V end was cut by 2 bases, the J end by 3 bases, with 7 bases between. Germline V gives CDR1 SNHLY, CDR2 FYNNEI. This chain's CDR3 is CASSEQGYTGELFF. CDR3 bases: TGTGCCAGCAGTGAACAGGGTTACACCGGGGAGCTGTTTTTT.

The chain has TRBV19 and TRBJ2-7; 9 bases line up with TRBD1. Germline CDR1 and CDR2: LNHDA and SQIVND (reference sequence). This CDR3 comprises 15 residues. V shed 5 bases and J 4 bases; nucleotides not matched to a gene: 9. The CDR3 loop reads CASSLTGTGSYEQYF. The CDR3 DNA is TGTGCCAGTAGTCTGACCGGGACAGGGTCTTACGAGCAGTACTTC.

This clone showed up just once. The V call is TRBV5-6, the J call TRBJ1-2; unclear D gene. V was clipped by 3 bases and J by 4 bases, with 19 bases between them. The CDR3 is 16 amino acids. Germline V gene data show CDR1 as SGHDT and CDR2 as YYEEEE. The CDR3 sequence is CASSSKPERGLYGYTF. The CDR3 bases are TGTGCCAGCAGCTCAAAACCGGAGAGAGGTCTCTATGGCTACACCTTC.

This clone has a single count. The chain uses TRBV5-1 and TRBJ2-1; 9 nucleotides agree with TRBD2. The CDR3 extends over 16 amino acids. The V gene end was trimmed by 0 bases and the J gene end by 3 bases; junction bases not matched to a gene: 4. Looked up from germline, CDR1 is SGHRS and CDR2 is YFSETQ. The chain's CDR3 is CASSLVSAGGYNEQFF. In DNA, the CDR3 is TGCGCCAGCAGCTTGGTCTCAGCGGGAGGCTACAATGAGCAGTTCTTC.

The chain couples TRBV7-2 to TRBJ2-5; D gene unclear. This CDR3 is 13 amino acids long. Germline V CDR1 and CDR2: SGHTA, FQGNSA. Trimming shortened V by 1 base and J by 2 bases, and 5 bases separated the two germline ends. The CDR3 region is CASSLGLQETQYF. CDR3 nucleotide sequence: TGTGCCAGCAGCTTAGGCCTACAAGAGACCCAGTACTTC.

CDR3 residues: CASSRGTAYNSPLHF. The CDR3 nucleotides read TGTGCCAGCAGTCGGGGGACAGCCTATAATTCACCCCTCCACTTT. The rearrangement joins TRBV6-5 to TRBJ1-6, with 7 bases identical to TRBD1. Per the germline V gene, CDR1 is MNHEY and CDR2 is SVGAGI. CDR3 length equals 15 residues. V was clipped by 5 bases and J by 2 bases; unmatched bases: 3.

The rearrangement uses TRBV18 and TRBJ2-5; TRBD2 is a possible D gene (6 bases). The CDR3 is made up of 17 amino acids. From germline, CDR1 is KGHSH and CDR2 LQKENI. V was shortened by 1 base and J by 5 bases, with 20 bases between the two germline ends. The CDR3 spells CASSPRQGRESRETQYF. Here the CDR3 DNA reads TGTGCCAGCTCACCACGCCAAGGCCGGGAGAGCCGGGAGACCCAGTACTTC.

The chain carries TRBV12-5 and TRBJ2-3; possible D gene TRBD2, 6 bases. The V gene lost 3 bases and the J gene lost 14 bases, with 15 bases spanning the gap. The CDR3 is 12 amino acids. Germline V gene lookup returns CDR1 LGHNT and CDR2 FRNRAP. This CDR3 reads CASGLETGVRYF. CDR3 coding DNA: TGTGCTAGTGGTTTAGAAACGGGAGTTAGGTATTTT.

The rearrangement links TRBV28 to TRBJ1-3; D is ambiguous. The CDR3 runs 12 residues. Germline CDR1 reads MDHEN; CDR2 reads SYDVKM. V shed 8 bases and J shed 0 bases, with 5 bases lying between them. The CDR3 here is CASRASGNTIYF. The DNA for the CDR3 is TGTGCCAGCCGCGCCTCTGGAAACACCATATATTTT.

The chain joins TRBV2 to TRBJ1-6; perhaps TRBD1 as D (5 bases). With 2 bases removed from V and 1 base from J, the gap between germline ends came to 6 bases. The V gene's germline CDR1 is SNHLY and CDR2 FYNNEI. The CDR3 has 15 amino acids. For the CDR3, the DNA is TGTGCCAGCAGTGAACAGGGTTCCTATAATTCACCCCTCCACTTT. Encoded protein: CASSEQGSYNSPLHF. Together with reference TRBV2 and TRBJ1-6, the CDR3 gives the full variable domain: EPEVTQTPSHQVTQMGQEVILRCVPISNHLYFYWYRQILGQKVEFLVSFYNNEISEKSEIFDDQFSVERPDGSNFTLKIRSTKLEDSAMYFCASSEQGSYNSPLHFGNGTRLTVT.

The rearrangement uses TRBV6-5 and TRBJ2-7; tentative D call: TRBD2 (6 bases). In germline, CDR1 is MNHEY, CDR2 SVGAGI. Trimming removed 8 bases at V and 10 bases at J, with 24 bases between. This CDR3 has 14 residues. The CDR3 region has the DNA TGTGCCAGCTCGGTGGGGGGTCCCAACTTAGAACAGTACTTC. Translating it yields CASSVGGPNLEQYF.

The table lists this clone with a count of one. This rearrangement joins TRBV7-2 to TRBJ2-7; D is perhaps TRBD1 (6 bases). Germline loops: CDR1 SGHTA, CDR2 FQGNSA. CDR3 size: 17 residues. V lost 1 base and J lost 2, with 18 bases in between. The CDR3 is CASSLGPQGRRTYEQYF. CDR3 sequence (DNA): TGTGCCAGCAGCTTAGGGCCTCAGGGGCGGAGAACCTACGAGCAGTACTTC.

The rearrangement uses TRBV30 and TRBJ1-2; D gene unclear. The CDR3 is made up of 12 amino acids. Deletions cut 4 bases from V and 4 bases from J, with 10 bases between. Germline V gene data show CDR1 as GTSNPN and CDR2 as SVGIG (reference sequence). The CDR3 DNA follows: TGTGCCTGGAAAAAATCCTTCTATGGCTACACCTTC. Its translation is CAWKKSFYGYTF.

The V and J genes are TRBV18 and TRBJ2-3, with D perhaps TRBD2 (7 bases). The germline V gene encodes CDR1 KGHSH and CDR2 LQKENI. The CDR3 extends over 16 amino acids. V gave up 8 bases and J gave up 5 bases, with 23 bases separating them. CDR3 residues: CASPPPGGYSEDTQYF. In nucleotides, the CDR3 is TGTGCCAGCCCCCCTCCGGGGGGCTATTCCGAAGATACGCAGTATTTT.

The CDR3 sequence is CAIETSGIVSEQFF. CDR3 DNA: TGTGCCATCGAGACTAGCGGGATTGTCAGTGAGCAGTTCTTC. The rearrangement joins TRBV28 to TRBJ2-1; TRBD2 agrees at 11 bases. Germline V lookup: CDR1 MDHEN, CDR2 SYDVKM. The CDR3 length is 14 residues. V shed 10 bases, J shed 9 bases, and the junction held 11 bases outside the gene matches.

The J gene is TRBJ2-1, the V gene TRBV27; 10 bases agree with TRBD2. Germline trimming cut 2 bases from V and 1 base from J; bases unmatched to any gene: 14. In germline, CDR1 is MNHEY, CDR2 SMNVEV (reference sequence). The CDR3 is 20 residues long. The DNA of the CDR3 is TGTGCCAGCAGTTTAAACCCTCCGACTAGCGGGCCCCGATCCTACAATGAGCAGTTCTTC. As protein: CASSLNPPTSGPRSYNEQFF.

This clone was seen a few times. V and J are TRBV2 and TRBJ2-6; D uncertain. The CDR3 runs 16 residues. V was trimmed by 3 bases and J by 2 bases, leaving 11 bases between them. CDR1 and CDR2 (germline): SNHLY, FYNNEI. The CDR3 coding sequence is TGTGCCAGCAGTGAGGCAGACAAACCTGGGGCCAACGTCCTGACTTTC. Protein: CASSEADKPGANVLTF.

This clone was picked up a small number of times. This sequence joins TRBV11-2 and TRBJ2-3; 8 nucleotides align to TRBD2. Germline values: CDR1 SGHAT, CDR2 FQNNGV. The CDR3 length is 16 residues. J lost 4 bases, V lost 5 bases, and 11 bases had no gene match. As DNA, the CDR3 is TGTGCCAGCAGCCGCAACTTAGCGGGAACCGCAGATACGCAGTATTTT. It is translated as CASSRNLAGTADTQYF. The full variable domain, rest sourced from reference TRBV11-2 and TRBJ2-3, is EAGVAQSPRYKIIEKRQSVAFWCNPISGHATLYWYQQILGQGPKLLIQFQNNGVVDDSQLPKDRFSAERLKGVDSTLKIQPAKLEDSAVYLCASSRNLAGTADTQYFGPGTRLTVL.

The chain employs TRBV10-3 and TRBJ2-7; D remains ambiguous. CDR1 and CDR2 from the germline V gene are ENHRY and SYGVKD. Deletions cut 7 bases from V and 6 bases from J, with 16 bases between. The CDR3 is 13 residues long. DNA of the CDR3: TGTGCCATCACCTCAATCGGTTCGCGCGAGCAGTACTTC. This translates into CAITSIGSREQYF.

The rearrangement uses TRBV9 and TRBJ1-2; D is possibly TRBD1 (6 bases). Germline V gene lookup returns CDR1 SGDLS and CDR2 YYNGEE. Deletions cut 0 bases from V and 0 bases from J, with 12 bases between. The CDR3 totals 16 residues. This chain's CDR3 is CASSVARTAANYGYTF. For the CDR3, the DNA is TGTGCCAGCAGCGTAGCTCGGACAGCAGCTAACTATGGCTACACCTTC.

The CDR3 loop is CASSGGLGVTGELFF. CDR3 in DNA: TGTGCCAGCAGCGGGGGACTAGGAGTAACCGGGGAGCTGTTTTTT. The chain joins TRBV5-4 to TRBJ2-2, with 8 bases aligning to TRBD2. The V gene's germline CDR1 is SGHNT and CDR2 YYREEE (reference sequence). There are 15 residues in the CDR3. Trimming cost V 4 bases and J 5 bases; bases outside gene matches: 7.

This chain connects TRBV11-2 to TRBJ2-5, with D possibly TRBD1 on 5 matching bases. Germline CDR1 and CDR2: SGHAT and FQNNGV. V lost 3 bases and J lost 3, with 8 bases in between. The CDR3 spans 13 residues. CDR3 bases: TGTGCCAGCAGCTTGACAGTTAAAGAGACCCAGTACTTC. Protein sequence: CASSLTVKETQYF.

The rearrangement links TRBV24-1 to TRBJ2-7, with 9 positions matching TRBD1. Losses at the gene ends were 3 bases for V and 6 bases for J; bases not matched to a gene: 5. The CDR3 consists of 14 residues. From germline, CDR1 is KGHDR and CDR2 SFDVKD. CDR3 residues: CATSDPRTGAEQYF. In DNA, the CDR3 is TGTGCCACCAGTGATCCAAGGACAGGGGCCGAGCAGTACTTC.

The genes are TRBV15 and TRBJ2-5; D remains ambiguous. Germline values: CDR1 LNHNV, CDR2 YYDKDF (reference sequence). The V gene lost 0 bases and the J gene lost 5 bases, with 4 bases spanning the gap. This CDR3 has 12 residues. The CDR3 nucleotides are TGTGCCACCAGCAGAGAACGGGAGACCCAGTACTTC. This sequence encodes CATSRERETQYF.

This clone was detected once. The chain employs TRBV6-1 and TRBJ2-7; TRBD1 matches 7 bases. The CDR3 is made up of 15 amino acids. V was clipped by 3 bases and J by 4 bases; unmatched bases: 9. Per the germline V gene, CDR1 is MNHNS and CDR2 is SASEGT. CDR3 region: CASSDLLGGAYEQYF. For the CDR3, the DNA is TGTGCCAGCAGTGACCTACTAGGGGGCGCGTACGAGCAGTACTTC.